The present T cell receptor (beta chain) was sequenced within a study of CD4 T cells in relation to SARS-CoV-2 and coronaviruses. Study at large: Negative control cultures got HIV-1 Nef peptides or no peptide. Findings of the study overall: No crossreactivity against non-spike viral proteins was tested here.

The germline V gene encodes CDR1 SGHAT and CDR2 FQNNGV. Trimming stripped 4 bases from V and 2 bases from J, with 12 bases between. The CDR3 is 15 residues long. Points on this clone: Its antigen is unidentified.

Sequenced by immunoSEQ multiplex PCR; TCRdb stores in-frame clones only, minus some. The sample lists approximately 21,000 clones, just under 80% seen once, with about 18% in the top ten. Before the COVID-19 pandemic, during about 2010-2018, CD4+ T cells were taken from unexposed donors. Isolation of CD4+ T cells took place after less than 11 days in culture. V usage is TRBV11-2 and J usage is TRBJ2-1; no clear D. The sequenced sample consisted of CD4+ T cells from PBMCs, cultured in vitro. This TCR derives from a human donor in good health. The CDR3 loop is CASSSGRRPYNEQFF. The DNA for the CDR3 is TGTGCCAGCAGCTCAGGAAGACGGCCCTACAATGAGCAGTTCTTC.